Presented here are 11 T cell receptor beta chains from one specimen sequenced in a study of cytomegalovirus exposure and HLA in healthy donors. The PCR employed 60 Vbeta primers together with 13 Jbeta primers. The repertoire was sequenced with immunoSEQ multiplex PCR; TCRdb's copy has only in-frame clones and lacks some. In the table there are over 70,000 clones, roughly 70% of which are singletons. The material sequenced was PBMCs. These receptors were taken from a woman aged 45-65 years in good health and CMV-seropositive.

The J gene is TRBJ2-2, the V gene TRBV19, with 7 positions matching TRBD1. The CDR3 consists of 14 residues. CDR1 and CDR2 from the germline V gene are LNHDA and SQIVND (reference sequence). Trimming at V came to 1 base and at J to 6 bases, leaving 2 bases not matched to a gene. The CDR3, as DNA: TGTGCCAGTAGTATAGGACAGGGCCCCGGGGAGCTGTTTTTT. Residues: CASSIGQGPGELFF.

This clone has only one observation. The rearrangement joins TRBV19 to TRBJ2-3, with D unclear. Trimming removed 2 bases at V and 6 bases at J, with 15 bases between. CDR3 length equals 15 residues. CDR1 is LNHDA and CDR2 is SQIVND in the germline V gene (reference sequence). The CDR3 region has the DNA TGTGCCAGTAGTATATTGTCACATGCTGGTGATACGCAGTATTTT. Its protein is CASSILSHAGDTQYF.

This clone came up a few times. The V and J genes are TRBV6-6 and TRBJ2-1; the D gene is possibly TRBD2 (5 bases). Trimming took 2 bases from V and 2 from J, leaving 13 bases between them. The CDR3 runs to 16 residues. CDR1 is MNHNY, CDR2 SVGAGI, per germline (reference sequence). In DNA, the CDR3 is TGTGCCAGCAGTTACCTGGCGGGCAGCGCCTACAATGAGCAGTTCTTC. Protein: CASSYLAGSAYNEQFF.

The rearrangement links TRBV10-3 to TRBJ1-6, with D possibly being TRBD1 (6 bases). The germline V and J ends were trimmed by 10 bases and 9 bases, with 25 bases remaining between them. In germline, CDR1 is ENHRY, CDR2 SYGVKD. The CDR3 contains 16 residues. The CDR3 here is CATESDRGLFGSPLHF. The CDR3 coding sequence is TGTGCCACGGAATCGGACAGAGGGCTATTTGGTTCACCCCTCCACTTT.

The gene calls are TRBV27 and TRBJ2-7, with TRBD1 identical over 7 bases. Unmatched junction bases numbered 8, after V lost 6 bases and J lost 3 bases. Germline lookup yields CDR1 MNHEY and CDR2 SMNVEV (reference sequence). CDR3 length: 14 residues. The DNA of the CDR3 is TGTGCCAGCAGACACTCCAGACAGGGCTACGAGCAGTACTTC. Translation gives CASRHSRQGYEQYF.

The chain joins TRBV30 to TRBJ2-3, with D uncertain. The germline V gene encodes CDR1 GTSNPN and CDR2 SVGIG (reference sequence). Deletions cut 7 bases from V and 2 bases from J, with 7 bases between. The length of the CDR3 is 11 residues. For the CDR3, the DNA is TGTGCCTCCTCTCCCACAGATACGCAGTATTTT. It specifies CASSPTDTQYF.

This clone was seen only a few times. The chain links TRBV5-1 to TRBJ1-2; a possible D gene is TRBD1 (5 bases). Looked up from germline, CDR1 is SGHRS and CDR2 is YFSETQ. The CDR3 is made up of 15 amino acids. Trimming left V 0 bases short and J 4 bases short, with 13 bases between. CDR3 DNA: TGCGCCAGCAGCTTGGAAGACCTCGGGGGCTATGGCTACACCTTC. Translated: CASSLEDLGGYGYTF.

This clone turned up a few times. The chain is built from TRBV6-5 and TRBJ2-7, with 9 bases fitting TRBD2. V gave up 2 bases and J gave up 1 base; unmatched junction bases: 3. The length of the CDR3 is 15 residues. CDR1 is MNHEY, CDR2 SVGAGI, per germline. DNA of the CDR3: TGTGCCAGCAGTTACCGGCTAGCGGGATCCTACGAGCAGTACTTC. Protein sequence: CASSYRLAGSYEQYF.

The chain combines TRBV27 with TRBJ2-5; 7 bases line up with TRBD1. Germline trimming cut 4 bases from V and 3 bases from J; bases unmatched to any gene: 8. This CDR3 comprises 15 residues. Germline-derived CDR1 and CDR2 are MNHEY and SMNVEV (reference sequence). The CDR3 is CASSSLGTAEETQYF. CDR3 DNA: TGTGCCAGCAGTTCCCTCGGGACAGCTGAAGAGACCCAGTACTTC.

By its share, this clone is medium-sized. The J gene is TRBJ2-7, the V gene TRBV4-3; the match to TRBD1 covers 10 bases. This CDR3 is built from 15 residues. Germline V gene lookup returns CDR1 LGHNA and CDR2 YSLEER. Germline trimming cut 0 bases from V and 6 bases from J; bases unmatched to any gene: 5. In nucleotides, the CDR3 is TGCGCCAGCAGCCAAGATGGGACAGGGGTTCGCGAGCAGTACTTC. As protein: CASSQDGTGVREQYF.

The V gene is TRBV5-6, the J gene TRBJ2-5, with a possible D match to TRBD2 (6 bases). The assigned J gene may be wrong: the sequence end matches TRBJ2-7 better. The germline CDR1 and CDR2 sequences are SGHDT and YYEEEE. The CDR3 has 12 residues. CDR3 bases: TGTGCCAGCAGCGTCGGGACTTACGAGCAGTACTTC. It is translated as CASSVGTYEQYF.